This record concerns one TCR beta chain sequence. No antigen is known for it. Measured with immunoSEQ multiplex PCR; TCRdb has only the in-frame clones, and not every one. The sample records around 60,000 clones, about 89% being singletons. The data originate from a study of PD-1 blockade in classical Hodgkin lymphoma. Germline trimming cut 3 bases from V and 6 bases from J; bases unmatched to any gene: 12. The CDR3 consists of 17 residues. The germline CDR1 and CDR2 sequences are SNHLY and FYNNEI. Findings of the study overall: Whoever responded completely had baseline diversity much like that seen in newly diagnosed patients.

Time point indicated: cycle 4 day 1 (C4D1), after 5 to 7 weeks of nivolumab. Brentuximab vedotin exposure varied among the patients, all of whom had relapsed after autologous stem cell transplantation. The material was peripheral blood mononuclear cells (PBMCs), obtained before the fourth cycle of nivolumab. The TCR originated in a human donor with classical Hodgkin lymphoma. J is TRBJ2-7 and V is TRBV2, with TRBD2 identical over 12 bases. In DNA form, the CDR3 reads TGTGCCAGCAGTGAGCGGAGGACTAGCGGGGCATTGAGCGAGCAGTACTTC. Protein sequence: CASSERRTSGALSEQYF. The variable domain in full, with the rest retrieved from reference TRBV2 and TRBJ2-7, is EPEVTQTPSHQVTQMGQEVILRCVPISNHLYFYWYRQILGQKVEFLVSFYNNEISEKSEIFDDQFSVERPDGSNFTLKIRSTKLEDSAMYFCASSERRTSGALSEQYFGPGTRLTVT.